These T cell receptor beta chains were read from a single sample in a study of T cell responses to AZD1222 COVID-19 vaccine. This table comes from immunoSEQ multiplex PCR, and its TCRdb copy is limited to in-frame clones, with some not included. Counted here are approximately 140,000 clones, under 95% occurring once; the ten biggest clones make up 1.5% to 2%. The sequences come from peripheral blood, collected on day 0 of AZD1222 vaccination. Receptors originate from an adult in good health. Each CDR3 is given with its conserved first and last residue. The D gene is left open where the match is weak. Not every row has a clone size; where given, it reads once, few, many or a size class.

J,size,D,length,V,DNA,CDR3
TRBJ1-6,NA,NA,15,TRBV7-9,TGTGCCAGCAGCTCCGCCGGGACTAACCTCTCACCCCTCCACTTT,CASSSAGTNLSPLHF
TRBJ1-1,NA,NA,13,TRBV18,TGTGCCAGCTCACCACCGGGCAGGGGCGAATCTTTCTTT,CASSPPGRGESFF
TRBJ2-5,NA,NA,14,TRBV5-1,TGCGCCAGCAGCCATGAAGGCCCACAAGAGACCCAGTACTTC,CASSHEGPQETQYF
TRBJ2-7,NA,NA,16,TRBV6-6,TGTGCCAGCAGTTACAATGCAGGACCGTACTCCTACGAGCAGTACTTC,CASSYNAGPYSYEQYF
TRBJ1-1,NA,TRBD1,14,TRBV18,TGTGCCAGCTCTCCCGGACAGGAGAACACTGAAGCTTTCTTT,CASSPGQENTEAFF
TRBJ2-3,NA,TRBD1,14,TRBV18,TGTGCCAGCTCACCACAGGGGGCCGGGGATACGCAGTATTTT,CASSPQGAGDTQYF
TRBJ2-7,NA,NA,13,TRBV5-1,TGCGCCAGCAGCCGGGTTGGCTCCTACGAGCAGTACTTC,CASSRVGSYEQYF
TRBJ2-3,NA,NA,15,TRBV19,TGTGCCAGTAGTACCCTGGCGGGCACGACCGATACGCAGTATTTT,CASSTLAGTTDTQYF
TRBJ1-2,NA,NA,13,TRBV12-3/TRBV12-4,TGTGCCAGCAGTTTTCCACTGGGATATGGCTACACCTTC,CASSFPLGYGYTF
TRBJ2-3,NA,NA,13,TRBV10-1,TGCGCCAGCAGTGAAACAGGTCCTGATACGCAGTATTTT,CASSETGPDTQYF
TRBJ1-3,NA,NA,14,TRBV19,TGTGCCAGTAGTGCGACAGTCTCTGGAAACACCATATATTTT,CASSATVSGNTIYF
TRBJ1-2,NA,TRBD1,17,TRBV4-1,TGCGCCAGCAGCCATCCCCCGGACAGGCGAGCTAACTATGGCTACACCTTC,CASSHPPDRRANYGYTF
TRBJ1-1,NA,NA,15,TRBV2,TGTGCCAGCAGTGAAATGGGGGGAGTGAACACTGAAGCTTTCTTT,CASSEMGGVNTEAFF
TRBJ1-2,NA,TRBD1,15,TRBV9,TGTGCCAGCAGCGTAGTATCGGGACAGGGTGGCGGCTACACCTTC,CASSVVSGQGGGYTF
TRBJ1-5,NA,NA,15,TRBV27,TGTGCCAGCAGTTTATTGGGACGTAACAATCAGCCCCAGCATTTT,CASSLLGRNNQPQHF
TRBJ2-5,NA,NA,16,TRBV7-9,TGTGCCAGCAGCCCCTGGATGAGGGTCGGCCAAGAGACCCAGTACTTC,CASSPWMRVGQETQYF
TRBJ2-3,NA,TRBD2,16,TRBV27,TGTGCCAGCAGTTTTACTAGCGGGACGCTGACAGATACGCAGTATTTT,CASSFTSGTLTDTQYF
TRBJ2-6,NA,NA,14,TRBV24-1,TGTGCCACTCTCCGATATTCTGGGGCCAACGTCCTGACTTTC,CATLRYSGANVLTF
TRBJ2-3,NA,NA,15,TRBV6-5,TGTGCCAGCAGTTACTTCGCCGGTAGCACAGATACGCAGTATTTT,CASSYFAGSTDTQYF
TRBJ1-5,once,NA,16,TRBV19,TGTGCCAGTAGTAAGTTCTCAGGGATGGACAATCAGCCCCAGCATTTT,CASSKFSGMDNQPQHF
TRBJ2-1,once,TRBD1,14,TRBV6-1,TGTGCCAGCAGTGAAGGGACAGGGGTAAATGAGCAGTTCTTC,CASSEGTGVNEQFF
TRBJ1-4,NA,NA,17,TRBV7-2,TGTGCCAGCAGCCTACCCCAGGGGAGCTGGAATTCTGAAAAACTGTTTTTT,CASSLPQGSWNSEKLFF
TRBJ1-4,NA,NA,14,TRBV5-1,TGCGCCAGCAGCTTCGGGGACAAGAATGAAAAACTGTTTTTT,CASSFGDKNEKLFF
TRBJ2-1,few,NA,16,TRBV10-1,TGCGCCAGCAGTACCAACAGGGTGGGAAAAAACAATGAGCAGTTCTTC,CASSTNRVGKNNEQFF
TRBJ2-7,once,NA,15,TRBV6-5,TGTGCCAGCAGCCGGGGGCGGGGACCCTTGGGCGAGCAGTACTTC,CASSRGRGPLGEQYF
TRBJ1-2,NA,NA,14,TRBV9,TGTGCCAGCAGCGTAGAGGAACAGGCGCGTGGCTACACCTTC,CASSVEEQARGYTF